This note documents a single T cell receptor beta chain sequence. The antigen is not known. This entry is derived from a study of cytomegalovirus exposure and HLA in healthy donors. Overall study results and limits: A missense DCLRE1C variant was associated with V- and J-gene trimming of TCR beta chains in a later analysis, and an independent cohort replicated the association. Later analysis identified 17,000 or so TCR beta sequences associated with HLA alleles, using a false discovery rate threshold of 0.05. Several of the most significant clusters appeared, in a later analysis, to be linked to common viral pathogens.

A multiplex PCR was run with 60 Vbeta primers and 13 Jbeta primers. Sequencing was performed with immunoSEQ multiplex PCR; in TCRdb, only in-frame clones are kept and a portion is missing. The data show roughly 180,000 clones, over 70% seen once. Germline values: CDR1 SGDLS, CDR2 YYNGEE. V was clipped by 0 bases and J by 4 bases; unmatched bases: 3. This CDR3 has 15 amino acids. The genes are TRBV9 and TRBJ1-4, with TRBD1 matching over 7 bases. The clonotype comes from a young man in good health and CMV-seronegative. Sequenced: PBMCs. DNA of the CDR3: TGTGCCAGCAGCGTAGAGGGACAGCTTAATGAAAAACTGTTTTTT. This translates into CASSVEGQLNEKLFF.